Ten or more counts support the clone carrying this TCR beta chain. What it binds is unknown. This sample is part of a study of T-cell memory formation after mild COVID-19. The CDR3 totals 12 residues. Germline V gene data show CDR1 as MNHEY and CDR2 as SVGEGT. With 6 bases removed from V and 4 bases from J, the gap between germline ends came to 7 bases. Study outcomes and limitations: Whether day 37 second-wave clones are SARS-CoV-2-specific was not confirmed.

TCRdb redid the calling of the 5' RACE reads with MiXCR, one entry per CDR3 protein. The data contain roughly 62,000 distinct CDR3 sequences, about a tenth of them singletons. The source material was PBMCs or a T cell subset sorted from them (not recorded which). The chain joins TRBV6-2 or TRBV6-3 to TRBJ1-5, with unresolved D. This sequence originates from a young man who had mild COVID-19 (a few samples of this study predate the infection). Cell type and time point are not known. This CDR3 is CASRLPNQPQHF. The CDR3 DNA is TGTGCCAGCAGACTGCCGAATCAGCCCCAGCATTTT.